These 24 T cell receptor beta chains originate from one sample sequenced in a study of T cell responses to AZD1222 COVID-19 vaccine. Some clones are missing from TCRdb's copy, which holds only in-frame ones; the method was immunoSEQ multiplex PCR. Altogether about 130,000 clones are present, approximately 90% being singletons, with the ten largest covering under 2%. The sequences come from peripheral blood, collected on day 0 of AZD1222 vaccination. The source is an adult in good health.

The chain couples TRBV14 to TRBJ2-7; possible D gene TRBD2, 6 bases. CDR1 is SGHDN and CDR2 is FVKESK in the germline V gene. The CDR3 is 12 residues long. CDR3 residues: CGSWAGTYEQYF. DNA for the CDR3: TGTGGGTCCTGGGCGGGGACCTACGAGCAGTACTTC.

A single count supports this clone. This chain uses TRBV6-1 with TRBJ1-5; D is undetermined. The length of the CDR3 is 18 residues. Trimming pared 4 bases from V and 6 bases from J, leaving 25 bases between. Germline V lookup: CDR1 MNHNS, CDR2 SASEGT. CDR3 nucleotide sequence: TGTGCCAGCAGTGTACGCCCCCCGGACCGCCCTGGGAGTCAGCCCCAGCATTTT. This sequence encodes CASSVRPPDRPGSQPQHF.

CDR3 sequence (DNA): TGTGCCAGCAGCATAGGGACTGGTGAGCAGTTCTTC. Translation gives CASSIGTGEQFF. The chain carries TRBV7-9 and TRBJ2-1; tentatively, D is TRBD2 (6 bases). The V gene lost 5 bases and the J gene lost 9 bases, with 11 bases spanning the gap. Germline values: CDR1 SEHNR, CDR2 FQNEAQ (reference sequence). This CDR3 is built from 12 residues.

This clone has only a few counts. The junction does not match germline at one end; this may be a read error. The chain carries TRBV29-1 and TRBJ1-2; D is unresolved. CDR3 length equals 14 residues. Germline CDR1 and CDR2: SQVTM and ANQGSEA. The CDR3 sequence is CSVEAGQGSNGYTF. For the CDR3, the DNA is TGCAGCGTCGAAGCTGGCCAAGGGAGTAATGGCTACACCTTC.

The chain links TRBV10-3 to TRBJ1-6, with a weak D call TRBD1 (6 bases). Trimming cost V 6 bases and J 9 bases, with 15 bases left between them. CDR1 is ENHRY and CDR2 is SYGVKD in the germline V gene. The length of the CDR3 is 14 residues. The CDR3 loop is CAISNRDEGSPLHF. CDR3 coding DNA: TGTGCCATCAGCAACAGGGACGAAGGTTCACCCCTCCACTTT.

The chain is built from TRBV7-9 and TRBJ2-7, with 7 nucleotides matching TRBD1. CDR1 is SEHNR, CDR2 FQNEAQ, per germline (reference sequence). V was clipped by 3 bases and J by 2 bases; unmatched bases: 4. The CDR3 length is 14 residues. CDR3 amino acids: CASSFSQGAYEQYF. The CDR3 nucleotides read TGTGCCAGCAGCTTTTCCCAGGGGGCCTACGAGCAGTACTTC.

The V call is TRBV12-3 or TRBV12-4, the J call TRBJ1-1, with D tentatively TRBD1 (5 bases). The CDR3 spans 13 residues. The V end lost 0 bases, the J end lost 11 bases, and 13 bases lay between the germline ends. The CDR3 bases are TGTGCCAGCAGTTTAGCAGGGGTGGAGGAGGCTTTCTTT. The encoded protein is CASSLAGVEEAFF.

J is TRBJ1-1 and V is TRBV6-2 or TRBV6-3; TRBD1 agrees at 11 bases. This CDR3 spans 14 amino acids. V trimming: 6 bases; J trimming: 5 bases; junction bases outside the gene matches: 5. Germline CDR1 MNHEY, CDR2 SVGEGT. This CDR3 reads CASSRRDRGTEAFF. The CDR3, as DNA: TGTGCCAGCAGCCGCCGGGACAGGGGGACTGAAGCTTTCTTT.

The CDR3 is CARRGKGALNTGELFF. The DNA for the CDR3 is TGTGCCAGAAGAGGGAAGGGGGCTCTGAACACCGGGGAGCTGTTTTTT. The chain recombines TRBV27 with TRBJ2-2, with TRBD1 matching over 7 bases. Per germline, CDR1 MNHEY and CDR2 SMNVEV (reference sequence). J lost 1 base, V lost 9 bases, and 11 bases had no gene match. The CDR3 covers 16 residues.

V and J are TRBV6-5 and TRBJ1-6, with D unresolved. CDR3 length: 15 amino acids. Looked up from germline, CDR1 is MNHEY and CDR2 is SVGAGI. Deletions cut 7 bases from V and 5 bases from J, with 15 bases between. The CDR3 region is CASKADIFNNSPLHF. The CDR3 DNA reads as TGTGCCAGCAAGGCCGATATCTTCAATAATTCACCCCTCCACTTT.

The genes are TRBV28 and TRBJ2-1; TRBD1 aligns across 7 bases. Germline-derived CDR1 and CDR2 are MDHEN and SYDVKM. Unmatched junction bases numbered 3, after V lost 3 bases and J lost 4 bases. The CDR3 covers 14 residues. CDR3 sequence (DNA): TGTGCCAGCAGTTTTTACAGGGGTTACAATGAGCAGTTCTTC. Protein product: CASSFYRGYNEQFF.

This sequence joins TRBV9 and TRBJ1-6, with TRBD1 matching 7 bases. CDR1 and CDR2 (germline): SGDLS, YYNGEE. The J segment lost 6 bases and the V segment lost 3 bases, leaving 6 bases of the junction unmatched. CDR3 size: 15 residues. DNA of the CDR3: TGTGCCAGCAGCGGCGGGACAGTCAGTAATTCACCCCTCCACTTT. Translation gives CASSGGTVSNSPLHF.

V and J are TRBV12-3 or TRBV12-4 and TRBJ1-1, with a weak D call TRBD1 (5 bases). V lost 1 base, J lost 8 bases, and 11 bases lay in between. The CDR3 is 13 amino acids. CDR3 in DNA: TGTGCCAGCAGTTTAGACAGGTATAGCGAAGCTTTCTTT. Protein sequence: CASSLDRYSEAFF.

The chain links TRBV3-1 (or the pseudogene TRBV3-2) to TRBJ1-1; D unresolved. Trimming stripped 3 bases from V and 6 bases from J, with 14 bases between. Germline V gene data show CDR1 as LGHDT and CDR2 as YNNKEL (reference sequence). CDR3 length: 14 amino acids. CDR3 amino acids: CASSHPGIDAEAFF. CDR3 DNA sequence: TGTGCCAGCAGCCACCCCGGGATAGACGCTGAAGCTTTCTTT.

The chain employs TRBV27 and TRBJ1-6, with D perhaps TRBD1 (6 bases). The CDR3 runs to 15 residues. The V and J ends lost 2 bases and 7 bases respectively, with 12 bases between them. Germline V CDR1 and CDR2: MNHEY, SMNVEV (reference sequence). CDR3 bases: TGTGCCAGCAGTTTAATGGGGGCCGGGAATTCACCCCTCCACTTT. This sequence encodes CASSLMGAGNSPLHF.

This clone has only one observation. The chain uses TRBV30 and TRBJ1-3; the D gene is possibly TRBD1 (6 bases). Germline V gene sequence: CDR1 GTSNPN, CDR2 SVGIG (reference sequence). The CDR3 is made up of 14 amino acids. Trimming removed 0 bases at V and 3 bases at J, with 9 bases between. The DNA of the CDR3 is TGTGCCTGGAGTGTACAGGGAGGTGGAAACACCATATATTTT. Amino acid sequence: CAWSVQGGGNTIYF.

V usage is TRBV28 and J usage is TRBJ2-7; no reliable D call. This CDR3 comprises 12 residues. The germline gives CDR1 MDHEN, CDR2 SYDVKM. V was shortened by 1 base and J by 4 bases, with 5 bases between the two germline ends. This chain's CDR3 is CASSLFQYEQYF. As DNA, the CDR3 is TGTGCCAGCAGTTTATTCCAGTACGAGCAGTACTTC.

The V gene is TRBV5-1, the J gene TRBJ2-7; 14 bases agree with TRBD2. The CDR3 length is 15 residues. Unmatched junction bases numbered 7, after V lost 5 bases and J lost 6 bases. The germline CDR1 and CDR2 sequences are SGHRS and YFSETQ. CDR3 amino acids: CASRLTSGGAGEQYF. The CDR3 DNA reads as TGCGCCAGCAGACTGACTAGCGGGGGGGCCGGCGAGCAGTACTTC.

The chain joins TRBV30 to TRBJ1-5; no clear D. The CDR3 has 14 amino acids. Trimming stripped 0 bases from V and 2 bases from J, with 8 bases between. CDR1 GTSNPN and CDR2 SVGIG come from the germline V gene (reference sequence). CDR3 DNA sequence: TGTGCCTGGAGTGTCCCGGCAGGCAATCAGCCCCAGCATTTT. Protein product: CAWSVPAGNQPQHF.

The chain uses TRBV19 and TRBJ1-2, with 9 bases fitting TRBD1. CDR1 and CDR2 from the germline V gene are LNHDA and SQIVND (reference sequence). This CDR3 is 13 amino acids long. Unmatched junction bases numbered 4, after V lost 4 bases and J lost 7 bases. CDR3 loop: CASSTTGGSGYTF. Written as DNA, the CDR3 is TGTGCCAGTAGTACAACAGGGGGCTCTGGCTACACCTTC. Looking up the rest from reference TRBV19 and TRBJ1-2 gives the full variable domain: DGGITQSPKYLFRKEGQNVTLSCEQNLNHDAMYWYRQDPGQGLRLIYYSQIVNDFQKGDIAEGYSVSREKKESFPLTVTSAQKNPTAFYLCASSTTGGSGYTFGSGTRLTVV.

The chain carries TRBV28 and TRBJ2-1; D is tentatively TRBD1 or TRBD2 (5 bases each). Trimming removed 4 bases from V and 8 bases from J, with 24 bases in between. CDR3 length: 17 residues. Germline V gene lookup returns CDR1 MDHEN and CDR2 SYDVKM. CDR3 sequence: CASSSTTHMGQDDEQFF. The CDR3, as DNA: TGTGCCAGCAGTTCGACTACCCATATGGGGCAAGACGATGAGCAGTTCTTC.

This sequence joins TRBV2 and TRBJ1-1; D ambiguous. Germline V gene lookup returns CDR1 SNHLY and CDR2 FYNNEI. The ends were cut back, 3 bases at V and 0 bases at J, with 8 bases in the middle. CDR3 size: 14 residues. The CDR3 region has the DNA TGTGCCAGCAGTGATCTGCAGATGAACACTGAAGCTTTCTTT. This encodes CASSDLQMNTEAFF.

This chain links TRBV19 with TRBJ1-1; 10 nucleotides line up with TRBD1. Trimming removed 8 bases from V and 4 bases from J; junction bases left unmatched: 1. The CDR3 consists of 12 residues. Germline CDR1 reads LNHDA; CDR2 reads SQIVND (reference sequence). CDR3 loop: CASWTGGTEAFF. The CDR3 nucleotides read TGTGCCAGTTGGACAGGGGGCACTGAAGCTTTCTTT.

CDR3 sequence reads: CASSYTIGQVDYGYTF. The CDR3 DNA follows: TGTGCCAGCAGTTACACCATTGGACAGGTGGATTATGGCTACACCTTC. This chain uses TRBV6-5 with TRBJ1-2; 7 bases align to TRBD1. CDR1 and CDR2 from the germline V gene are MNHEY and SVGAGI. The CDR3 loop spans 16 amino acids. Germline trimming cut 2 bases from V and 5 bases from J; bases unmatched to any gene: 11.